This entry lists 14 T cell receptor beta chains sequenced from one sample in a study of T cells in Graves' hyperthyroidism and ophthalmopathy. Amplification of TCR beta CDR3 regions used RNA as the template. With the HTBI primer set, the TCR CDR3 went through a first round of RT-PCR. TCRdb re-analysed the multiplex PCR reads in MiXCR, keeping a single row per CDR3 protein. The data hold hundreds of thousands of distinct CDR3 sequences, with 17% observed a single time. The material sequenced was blood. The origin of the receptors is a woman in her sixties with Graves' ophthalmopathy.

This clonotype was seen repeatedly, ten times or more. The rearrangement joins TRBV2 to TRBJ1-2; no clear D. CDR1 and CDR2 (germline): SNHLY, FYNNEI. V was cut by 4 bases and J by 8 bases, with 11 bases left in between. The CDR3 is 12 amino acids. The CDR3 protein is CASSVTVSGYTF. The CDR3, as DNA: TGTGCCAGCAGTGTCACGGTCAGCGGCTACACCTTC.

This clonotype was recorded at least ten times. This sequence joins TRBV6-2 or TRBV6-3 and TRBJ1-2; the D is unclear. Germline loops: CDR1 MNHEY, CDR2 SVGEGT. The CDR3 length is 15 residues. V was shortened by 2 bases and J by 3 bases, with 13 bases between the two germline ends. CDR3 in DNA: TGTGCCAGCAGTTACGGCCGCCAGTGGGACTATGGCTACACCTTC. Its protein is CASSYGRQWDYGYTF.

Worth noting for this clonotype: It may be a read error: a sequence one base away is much more abundant. The rearrangement uses TRBV6-2 or TRBV6-3 and TRBJ2-2, with TRBD2 matching 7 bases. Germline V gives CDR1 MNHEY, CDR2 SVGEGT. The CDR3 sequence is 18 residues long. The CDR3 sequence: CASSELRVSGGNTEELFF. Here the CDR3 DNA reads TGTGCCAGCAGCGAACTTAGGGTTTCGGGGGGAAACACCGAGGAGCTGTTTTTT.

The table lists this clonotype with many counts. The gene calls are TRBV5-1 and TRBJ2-5, with 9 nucleotides matching TRBD2. V gave up 1 base and J gave up 5 bases; unmatched junction bases: 6. The germline CDR1 and CDR2 sequences are SGHRS and YFSETQ. This CDR3 has 15 amino acids. For the CDR3, the DNA is TGCGCCAGCAGCTTGTATCTAGCGGGGCGGGAGACCCAGTACTTC. It encodes CASSLYLAGRETQYF.

The chain couples TRBV5-1 to TRBJ2-3; D is unclear. The V end lost 0 bases, the J end lost 1 base, and 12 bases lay between the germline ends. CDR1 is SGHRS, CDR2 YFSETQ, per germline. The CDR3 sequence is 16 residues long. This CDR3 is CASSLGHSRGTDTQYF. Here the CDR3 DNA reads TGCGCCAGCAGCTTGGGACACTCAAGGGGCACAGATACGCAGTATTTT.

This clonotype was observed many times. The rearrangement joins TRBV27 to TRBJ1-5; 8 positions agree with TRBD1. The CDR3 totals 15 residues. Per the germline V gene, CDR1 is MNHEY and CDR2 is SMNVEV (reference sequence). Losses at the gene ends were 6 bases for V and 3 bases for J; bases not matched to a gene: 7. In DNA, the CDR3 is TGTGCCAGCAGAAGGGACAGGAATACCAATCAGCCCCAGCATTTT. It is translated as CASRRDRNTNQPQHF.

In this sample, this clonotype turned up many times. V and J are TRBV4-3 and TRBJ1-1; 10 nucleotides line up with TRBD1. The germline V gene encodes CDR1 LGHNA and CDR2 YSLEER. V was clipped by 4 bases and J by 3 bases; unmatched bases: 8. CDR3 length equals 16 residues. CDR3 sequence reads: CASSLGQGGLHTEAFF. DNA for the CDR3: TGCGCCAGCAGCCTAGGACAGGGGGGGTTGCACACTGAAGCTTTCTTT.

This clonotype has at least ten counts. J is TRBJ1-5 and V is TRBV2; no clear D. Germline assignment: CDR1 SNHLY and CDR2 FYNNEI. Trimming shortened V by 5 bases and J by 4 bases, and 12 bases separated the two germline ends. There are 14 residues in the CDR3. CDR3 DNA sequence: TGTGCCAGCAGTCTGGAACGCCAAAATCAGCCCCAGCATTTT. Translation: CASSLERQNQPQHF.

A few counts support this clonotype. The chain links TRBV20-1 to TRBJ2-5, with D uncertain. The CDR3 runs to 13 residues. Germline V CDR1 and CDR2: DFQATT, SNEGSKA (reference sequence). V dropped 6 bases and J dropped 6 bases, with 17 bases sitting between them. This CDR3 is CSAPKSSPKTQYF. CDR3 in DNA: TGCAGTGCCCCCAAGTCCAGCCCCAAGACCCAGTACTTC.

This clonotype was observed at least ten times. The V call is TRBV18, the J call TRBJ2-4, with 14 bases matching TRBD2. With 0 bases clipped from V and 5 bases from J, the junction kept 6 bases outside the gene matches. Germline CDR1 and CDR2: KGHSH and LQKENI. This CDR3 contains 18 residues. CDR3 sequence reads: CASSPPVVTSGRENIQYF. In DNA form, the CDR3 reads TGTGCCAGCTCACCACCGGTGGTGACTAGCGGGAGGGAAAACATTCAGTACTTC.

This clonotype has at least ten counts. V usage is TRBV11-2 and J usage is TRBJ2-4; D unresolved. Deletions cut 6 bases from V and 0 bases from J, with 12 bases between. Germline V gives CDR1 SGHAT, CDR2 FQNNGV. The CDR3 sequence is 15 residues long. In DNA, the CDR3 is TGTGCCAGCAGAACAATAACGCTAGCCAAAAACATTCAGTACTTC. Translation: CASRTITLAKNIQYF.

This clonotype was picked up many times. The rearrangement uses TRBV7-2 and TRBJ1-2, with 7 bases that match TRBD1. V was pared by 1 base and J by 7 bases, with 9 bases of the junction left unmatched. The germline V gene encodes CDR1 SGHTA and CDR2 FQGNSA. This CDR3 spans 15 amino acids. CDR3 DNA: TGTGCCAGCAGCTTAGAGGCAGAAACAGGGGTTGGCTACACCTTC. It is translated as CASSLEAETGVGYTF.

This chain joins TRBV7-9 and TRBJ1-3; D unclear. Germline loops: CDR1 SEHNR, CDR2 FQNEAQ (reference sequence). The CDR3 runs to 17 residues. Trimming cost V 2 bases and J 2 bases, with 16 bases left between them. The CDR3 nucleotides are TGTGCCAGCAGCTTAAGAGGAAGGGTGGGAACTGGAAACACCATATATTTT. Encoded protein: CASSLRGRVGTGNTIYF.

This clonotype was seen many times. The J gene is TRBJ1-2, the V gene TRBV18; D is uncertain. V lost 2 bases to trimming and J lost 7 bases, with 11 bases between them. Germline V gene sequence: CDR1 KGHSH, CDR2 LQKENI. CDR3 length equals 13 residues. CDR3 sequence (DNA): TGTGCCAGCTCACCAAGTACCTGGGGTGGCTACACCTTC. Its translation: CASSPSTWGGYTF.